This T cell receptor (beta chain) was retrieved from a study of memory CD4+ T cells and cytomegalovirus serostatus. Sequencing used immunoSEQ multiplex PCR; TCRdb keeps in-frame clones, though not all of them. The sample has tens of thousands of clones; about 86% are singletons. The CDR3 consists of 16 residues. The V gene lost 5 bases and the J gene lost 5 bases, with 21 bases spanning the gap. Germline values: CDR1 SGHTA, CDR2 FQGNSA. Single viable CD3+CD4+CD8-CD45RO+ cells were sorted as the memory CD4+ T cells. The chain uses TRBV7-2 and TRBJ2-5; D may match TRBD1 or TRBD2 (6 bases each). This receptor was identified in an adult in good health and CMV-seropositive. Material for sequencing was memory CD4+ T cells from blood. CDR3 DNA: TGTGCCAGCAGCGCCCCCGGGGTGCGGAGGGGGGAGACCCAGTACTTC. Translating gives CASSAPGVRRGETQYF.